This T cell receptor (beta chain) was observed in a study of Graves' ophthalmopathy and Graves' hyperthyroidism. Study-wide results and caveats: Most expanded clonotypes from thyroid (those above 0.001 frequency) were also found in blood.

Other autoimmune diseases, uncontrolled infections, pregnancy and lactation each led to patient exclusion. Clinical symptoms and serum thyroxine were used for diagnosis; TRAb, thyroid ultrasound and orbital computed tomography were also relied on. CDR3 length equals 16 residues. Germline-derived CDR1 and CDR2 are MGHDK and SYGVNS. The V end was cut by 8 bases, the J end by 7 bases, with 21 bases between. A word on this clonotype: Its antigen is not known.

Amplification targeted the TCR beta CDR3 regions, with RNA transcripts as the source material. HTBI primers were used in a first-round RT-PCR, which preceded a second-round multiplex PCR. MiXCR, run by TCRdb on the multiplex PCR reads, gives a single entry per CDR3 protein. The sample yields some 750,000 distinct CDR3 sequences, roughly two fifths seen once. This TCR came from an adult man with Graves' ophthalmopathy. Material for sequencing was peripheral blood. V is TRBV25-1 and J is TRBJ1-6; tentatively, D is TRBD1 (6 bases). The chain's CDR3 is CASQRTSGGRNSPLHF. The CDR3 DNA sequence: TGTGCCAGCCAAAGAACCTCCGGGGGGCGGAATTCACCCCTCCACTTT.